The next 20 T cell receptor beta chains were all read from a single sample in a study of chemoradiotherapy in HPV16-positive cancers. Generated by immunoSEQ multiplex PCR, the TCRdb table keeps only in-frame clones and is missing some. The sample shows more than 9,500 clones, around 87% of them seen only once. The source material was blood, sampled from a patient who underwent chemoradiotherapy. The source is a human donor with HPV-associated anogenital cancer.

V and J are TRBV7-8 and TRBJ1-5; 7 positions match TRBD1. The J segment lost 2 bases and the V segment lost 5 bases, leaving 6 bases of the junction unmatched. There are 15 residues in the CDR3. Germline lookup yields CDR1 SGHVS and CDR2 FQNEAQ. CDR3 residues: CASSRRTGGNQPQHF. CDR3 in DNA: TGTGCCAGCAGCCGACGGACAGGTGGCAATCAGCCCCAGCATTTT.

The chain couples TRBV7-2 to TRBJ2-1; no reliable D call. The V end was cut by 5 bases, the J end by 1 base, with 6 bases between. CDR3 length: 13 residues. CDR1 SGHTA and CDR2 FQGNSA come from the germline V gene. This CDR3 reads CASSPRSYNEQFF. In nucleotides, the CDR3 is TGTGCCAGCAGCCCGCGGTCCTACAATGAGCAGTTCTTC.

J is TRBJ2-3 and V is TRBV21-1; TRBD2 reflects the table's D call only, with no check against the DNA. TRBV21-1 has pseudogene status. This CDR3 contains 17 residues. The CDR3 is CAPETDGGALPGDTQYF. CDR3 in DNA: TGTGCCCCGGAGACCGACGGGGGGGCCCTACCCGGGGATACGCAGTATTTT.

This clone is a singleton in its sample. The rearrangement links TRBV4-3 to TRBJ1-4; D gene uncertain. The V end lost 4 bases, the J end lost 2 bases, and 11 bases lay between the germline ends. Germline assignment: CDR1 LGHNA and CDR2 YSLEER. The CDR3 covers 15 residues. The CDR3 region is CASSLVWATNEKLFF. The CDR3, as DNA: TGCGCCAGCAGCCTAGTGTGGGCCACTAATGAAAAACTGTTTTTT.

The V and J genes are TRBV19 and TRBJ1-4; the D gene is possibly TRBD1 (6 bases). This CDR3 comprises 14 residues. The germline V gene has CDR1 LNHDA and CDR2 SQIVND (reference sequence). V was cut by 3 bases and J by 7 bases, with 12 bases left in between. CDR3 in DNA: TGTGCCAGTAGTATTACAGGGAACGGTGAAAAACTGTTTTTT. Its protein is CASSITGNGEKLFF.

The rearrangement uses TRBV9 and TRBJ2-3, with a possible D match to TRBD2 (6 bases). V was cut by 4 bases and J by 4 bases, with 16 bases left in between. Germline V gene sequence: CDR1 SGDLS, CDR2 YYNGEE. CDR3 length equals 15 residues. This chain's CDR3 is CASSPRDLDADTQYF. The DNA of the CDR3 is TGTGCCAGCAGCCCTCGGGACTTAGACGCAGATACGCAGTATTTT.

The chain is built from TRBV19 and TRBJ2-5, with 8 bases fitting TRBD2. The CDR3 length is 16 residues. Germline V gene data show CDR1 as LNHDA and CDR2 as SQIVND (reference sequence). V gave up 3 bases and J gave up 3 bases; unmatched junction bases: 9. The CDR3 DNA reads TGTGCCAGTAGTATCGGGGGGGCCCTAGGAGAAGAGACCCAGTACTTC. It codes for CASSIGGALGEETQYF.

The rearrangement joins TRBV19 to TRBJ1-2; tentatively, D is TRBD1 (5 bases). Germline values: CDR1 LNHDA, CDR2 SQIVND (reference sequence). Trimming pared 10 bases from V and 1 base from J, leaving 16 bases between. The CDR3 loop spans 14 amino acids. Here the CDR3 reads CATSGGRYNYGYTF. CDR3 DNA: TGTGCCACCTCGGGGGGAAGATATAACTATGGCTACACCTTC.

This clone was counted only a few times. This rearrangement joins TRBV7-9 to TRBJ1-2, with D unclear. V lost 5 bases and J lost 8, with 12 bases in between. CDR3 length equals 12 residues. Germline values: CDR1 SEHNR, CDR2 FQNEAQ (reference sequence). CDR3 sequence: CASSLALQGYTF. CDR3 DNA sequence: TGTGCCAGCAGCCTCGCCCTTCAGGGCTACACCTTC. The variable domain in full, with the rest retrieved from reference TRBV7-9 and TRBJ1-2, is DTGVSQNPRHKITKRGQNVTFRCDPISEHNRLYWYRQTLGQGPEFLTYFQNEAQLEKSRLLSDRFSAERPKGSFSTLEIQRTEQGDSAMYLCASSLALQGYTFGSGTRLTVV.

J is TRBJ2-7 and V is TRBV13; perhaps TRBD2 as D (5 bases). The CDR3 sequence is 15 residues long. The V gene's germline CDR1 is PRHDT and CDR2 FYEKMQ (reference sequence). Trimming left V 5 bases short and J 0 bases short, with 14 bases between. The chain's CDR3 is CASSQIWESSYEQYF. The CDR3 region has the DNA TGTGCCAGCAGCCAAATATGGGAGAGCTCCTACGAGCAGTACTTC.

This clone was detected once. V gene TRBV19 combines with J gene TRBJ1-5; D is unclear. This CDR3 comprises 15 residues. With 6 bases removed from V and 9 bases from J, the gap between germline ends came to 21 bases. In germline, CDR1 is LNHDA, CDR2 SQIVND (reference sequence). CDR3 DNA sequence: TGTGCCAGTAGGGGATCCAATGGTCCGATTACGCCCCAGCATTTT. It yields the protein CASRGSNGPITPQHF.

The rearrangement uses TRBV6-1 and TRBJ1-5, with D uncertain. From germline, CDR1 is MNHNS and CDR2 SASEGT. Trimming stripped 5 bases from V and 3 bases from J, with 8 bases between. The CDR3 loop spans 13 amino acids. The CDR3, as DNA: TGTGCCAGCAGTCAGTATCCCAATCAGCCCCAGCATTTT. Its protein is CASSQYPNQPQHF.

This sequence joins TRBV4-1 and TRBJ2-1; D is possibly TRBD2 (7 bases). This CDR3 contains 14 residues. V was pared by 4 bases and J by 8 bases, with 15 bases between. The germline V gene encodes CDR1 MGHRA and CDR2 YSYEKL. The CDR3 spells CASSRGGALDEQFF. The CDR3 bases are TGCGCCAGCAGCCGAGGGGGGGCCCTCGATGAGCAGTTCTTC.

The rearrangement links TRBV5-1 to TRBJ1-3; D call uncertain. Trimming shortened V by 1 base and J by 3 bases, and 17 bases separated the two germline ends. CDR3 length equals 17 residues. CDR1 is SGHRS and CDR2 is YFSETQ in the germline V gene. The CDR3 region has the DNA TGCGCCAGCAGCTTGACTGGCTGGAAATCGGATGGAAACACCATATATTTT. Its protein product is CASSLTGWKSDGNTIYF.

The chain employs TRBV5-1 and TRBJ2-2; a weak D match, TRBD1 (5 bases). Germline values: CDR1 SGHRS, CDR2 YFSETQ. CDR3 length: 16 residues. Between the trimmed V and J ends, which lost 0 bases and 4 bases, there was a span of 13 bases. CDR3 region: CASSLEWGPGTGELFF. The CDR3 DNA reads as TGCGCCAGCAGCTTGGAGTGGGGCCCGGGCACCGGGGAGCTGTTTTTT.

The V and J genes are TRBV30 and TRBJ1-2, with 9 bases lining up with TRBD1. The CDR3 is 12 residues long. Germline V gives CDR1 GTSNPN, CDR2 SVGIG (reference sequence). The CDR3 coding sequence is TGTGTTTCAGACAGGGGGGGTTATGGCTACACCTTC. Protein product: CVSDRGGYGYTF. The variable domain in full, with the rest retrieved from reference TRBV30 and TRBJ1-2, is SQTIHQWPATLVQPVGSPLSLECTVEGTSNPNLYWYRQAAGRGLQLLFYSVGIGQISSEVPQNLSASRPQDRQFILSSKKLLLSDSGFYLCVSDRGGYGYTFGSGTRLTVV.

This clone came up once. The genes are TRBV5-5 and TRBJ2-2; D not certain. The CDR3 totals 14 residues. Between the trimmed V and J ends, which lost 7 bases and 6 bases, there was a span of 16 bases. In germline, CDR1 is SGHKS, CDR2 YYEKEE (reference sequence). CDR3: CASQQLGWAGELFF. Here the CDR3 DNA reads TGTGCCAGCCAGCAACTGGGATGGGCCGGGGAGCTGTTTTTT.

J is TRBJ2-7 and V is TRBV10-3; 8 bases match TRBD1. The CDR3 is 13 residues long. V trimming: 6 bases; J trimming: 2 bases; junction bases outside the gene matches: 3. Germline CDR1 is ENHRY and CDR2 is SYGVKD. CDR3 residues: CAIRDRATYEQYF. In DNA, the CDR3 is TGTGCCATCAGGGACAGGGCCACCTACGAGCAGTACTTC.

This chain links TRBV5-1 with TRBJ2-3; D uncertain. With 0 bases removed from V and 0 bases from J, the gap between germline ends came to 8 bases. The CDR3 sequence is 15 residues long. CDR1 is SGHRS and CDR2 is YFSETQ in the germline V gene. In DNA, the CDR3 is TGCGCCAGCAGCTTGGTAGCATATAGCACAGATACGCAGTATTTT. Translating it yields CASSLVAYSTDTQYF.

The rearrangement links TRBV5-1 to TRBJ1-2; D uncertain. This CDR3 region has 17 residues. V was cut by 3 bases and J by 1 base, with 19 bases left in between. The germline V gene has CDR1 SGHRS and CDR2 YFSETQ. CDR3: CASSSAVGRTLNYGYTF. The CDR3, as DNA: TGCGCCAGCAGCTCGGCGGTCGGCAGAACCCTTAACTATGGCTACACCTTC. The full variable domain, completed using reference TRBV5-1 and TRBJ1-2, is KAGVTQTPRYLIKTRGQQVTLSCSPISGHRSVSWYQQTPGQGLQFLFEYFSETQRNKGNFPGRFSGRQFSNSRSEMNVSTLELGDSALYLCASSSAVGRTLNYGYTFGSGTRLTVV.